What follows are 9 T cell receptor beta chains derived from one specimen sequenced in a study of shared clonotypes between healthy human individuals. TCRdb's table, derived via immunoSEQ multiplex PCR, lists solely in-frame clones and lacks some. The sample shows some 2,500,000 clones, 93% of them seen only once. Sequencing was performed on naive CD4+ T cells from PBMCs. Subset meaning: CD45RA+ positively selected. These receptor sequences come from a man between 18 and 35 years old in good health. Some clones in this sample may be carry-over from other donors' samples.

The chain links TRBV28 to TRBJ1-2, with TRBD1 matching over 7 bases. This CDR3 comprises 16 residues. J was trimmed by 4 bases and V by 6 bases; bases with no gene match: 14. Germline V gene lookup returns CDR1 MDHEN and CDR2 SYDVKM. The CDR3 loop is CASSLRTGTALYGYTF. The CDR3 DNA follows: TGTGCCAGCAGCCTTCGAACCGGGACAGCCCTCTATGGCTACACCTTC.

This chain uses TRBV6-1 with TRBJ2-6; D is undetermined. The CDR3 has 15 amino acids. CDR1 is MNHNS and CDR2 is SASEGT in the germline V gene. The V and J ends lost 7 bases and 2 bases respectively, with 12 bases between them. For the CDR3, the DNA is TGTGCCAGCAACTCAGGACGAACTGGGGCCAACGTCCTGACTTTC. It codes for CASNSGRTGANVLTF.

The gene calls are TRBV19 and TRBJ1-3, with D perhaps matching TRBD1 (5 bases). CDR3 length: 13 residues. CDR1 is LNHDA and CDR2 is SQIVND in the germline V gene (reference sequence). With 7 bases removed from V and 4 bases from J, the gap between germline ends came to 11 bases. The DNA for the CDR3 is TGTGCCAGTATTTCGGGGCTCGGAAACACCATATATTTT. Its translation is CASISGLGNTIYF.

This clone was recorded a few times. This chain links TRBV10-1 with TRBJ2-7; TRBD2 aligns across 9 bases. The CDR3 covers 14 residues. The junction had 5 bases not matched to a gene; V was cut back by 2 bases and J by 6 bases. Germline V gene data show CDR1 as WNHNN and CDR2 as SYGVQD (reference sequence). CDR3 DNA: TGCGCCAGCAGTGAGAATAGCGGGAGTACCGAGCAGTACTTC. It yields the protein CASSENSGSTEQYF.

The chain joins TRBV6-1 to TRBJ2-7; TRBD1 matches at 9 bases. There are 15 residues in the CDR3. V lost 4 bases and J lost 3; bases outside the gene matches: 7. Germline V CDR1 and CDR2: MNHNS, SASEGT. The CDR3 sequence is CASSGLGQGFYEQYF. CDR3 sequence (DNA): TGTGCCAGCAGTGGCTTGGGACAGGGTTTCTACGAGCAGTACTTC.

The chain joins TRBV4-3 to TRBJ1-5; D perhaps matches TRBD1 (5 bases). This CDR3 is built from 16 residues. Germline CDR1 reads LGHNA; CDR2 reads YSLEER. The V and J ends lost 0 bases and 3 bases respectively, with 12 bases between them. The CDR3 DNA reads TGCGCCAGCAGCCAAGAGGCGCAGGGCCCCAATCAGCCCCAGCATTTT. This codes for CASSQEAQGPNQPQHF.

The chain couples TRBV7-2 to TRBJ2-3; 9 bases fit TRBD2. Germline V lookup: CDR1 SGHTA, CDR2 FQGNSA. Unmatched junction bases numbered 12, after V lost 4 bases and J lost 4 bases. CDR3 length: 17 residues. CDR3 protein: CASSSLRGLAGPDTQYF. CDR3 DNA: TGTGCCAGCAGCTCTCTACGGGGTCTAGCGGGACCAGATACGCAGTATTTT.

Note on this clone: Distinct nucleotide sequences in the sample also encode this CDR3. The rearrangement joins TRBV7-9 to TRBJ2-2; D gene unclear. CDR3 size: 11 residues. The germline V gene encodes CDR1 SEHNR and CDR2 FQNEAQ (reference sequence). V lost 5 bases and J 8 bases, leaving 6 bases between the germline ends. DNA for the CDR3: TGTGCCAGCAGCCCAGCAGGGGAGCTGTTTTTT. Translating it yields CASSPAGELFF.

The chain couples TRBV6-6 to TRBJ2-3; a possible D gene is TRBD2 (5 bases). V was cut by 0 bases and J by 2 bases, with 9 bases left in between. The CDR3 is made up of 15 amino acids. Germline V gives CDR1 MNHNY, CDR2 SVGAGI (reference sequence). The CDR3 protein is CASSYSREATDTQYF. For the CDR3, the DNA is TGTGCCAGCAGTTACTCCCGGGAAGCCACAGATACGCAGTATTTT.